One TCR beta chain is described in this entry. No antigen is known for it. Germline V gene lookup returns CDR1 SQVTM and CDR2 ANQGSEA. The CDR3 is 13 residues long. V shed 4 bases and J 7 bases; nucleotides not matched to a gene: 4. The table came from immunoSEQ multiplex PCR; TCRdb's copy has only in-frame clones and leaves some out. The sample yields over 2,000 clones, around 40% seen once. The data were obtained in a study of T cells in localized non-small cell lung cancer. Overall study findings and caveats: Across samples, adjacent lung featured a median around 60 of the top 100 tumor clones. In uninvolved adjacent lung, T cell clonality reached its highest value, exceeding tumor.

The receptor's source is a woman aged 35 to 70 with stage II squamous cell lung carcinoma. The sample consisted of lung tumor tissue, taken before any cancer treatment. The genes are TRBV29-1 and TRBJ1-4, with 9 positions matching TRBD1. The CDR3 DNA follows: TGCAGCGTTGGGGGACAGGGTTTTGAAAAACTGTTTTTT. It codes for CSVGGQGFEKLFF.